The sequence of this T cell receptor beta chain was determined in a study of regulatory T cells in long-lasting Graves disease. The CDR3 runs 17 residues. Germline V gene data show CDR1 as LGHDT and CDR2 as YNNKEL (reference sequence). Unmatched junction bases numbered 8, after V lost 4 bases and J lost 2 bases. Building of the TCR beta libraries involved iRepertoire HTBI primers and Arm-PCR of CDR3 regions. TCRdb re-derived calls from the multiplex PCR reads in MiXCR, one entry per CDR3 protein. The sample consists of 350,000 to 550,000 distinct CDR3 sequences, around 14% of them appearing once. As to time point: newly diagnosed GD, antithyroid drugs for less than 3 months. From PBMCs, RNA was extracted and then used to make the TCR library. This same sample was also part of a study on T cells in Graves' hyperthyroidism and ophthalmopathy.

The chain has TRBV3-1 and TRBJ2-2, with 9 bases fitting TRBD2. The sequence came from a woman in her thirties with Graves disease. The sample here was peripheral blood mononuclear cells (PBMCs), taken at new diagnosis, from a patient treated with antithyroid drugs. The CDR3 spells CASSPNSGSLNTGELFF. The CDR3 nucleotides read TGTGCCAGCAGCCCCAATAGCGGGAGCCTTAACACCGGGGAGCTGTTTTTT. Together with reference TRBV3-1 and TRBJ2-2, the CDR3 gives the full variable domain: DTAVSQTPKYLVTQMGNDKSIKCEQNLGHDTMYWYKQDSKKFLKIMFSYNNKELIINETVPNRFSPKSPDKAHLNLHINSLELGDSAVYFCASSPNSGSLNTGELFFGEGSRLTVL.